The rows below give T cell receptor beta chains drawn from one sample of a study of molecular identifiers for immune sequencing clone quantification. TCRdb reanalysed the PCR reads using MiXCR and keeps one entry per CDR3 protein. The sample holds around 470,000 distinct CDR3 sequences, under 30% seen once. The source material was naive CD8+ T cells from blood, with Jurkat cell RNA spiked in. All receptors come from a human donor in good health. Some libraries in this study had Jurkat cell RNA spiked in. Each CDR3 is given with its conserved first and last residue. The order of the fields is clone size, J gene, D gene, V gene, CDR3 protein, CDR3 DNA. D genes are given only for firm matches. A row's size may be missing; if present it is once, few, many or a size class.

size: many
J: TRBJ2-1
D: .
V: TRBV11-2
CDR3: CASSLVFGADEQFF
DNA: TGTGCCAGCAGCTTAGTTTTTGGCGCCGATGAGCAGTTCTTC

size: .
J: TRBJ2-1
D: .
V: TRBV28
CDR3: CASSSPNEQFF
DNA: TGTGCCAGCAGTTCGCCTAATGAGCAGTTCTTC

size: few
J: TRBJ1-6
D: TRBD1
V: TRBV6-6
CDR3: CASTKGGQAMVVNSPLHF
DNA: TGTGCCAGCACCAAAGGGGGCCAGGCGATGGTCGTCAATTCACCCCTCCACTTT

size: many
J: TRBJ1-1
D: .
V: TRBV7-9
CDR3: CASTPDGGSEAFF
DNA: TGTGCCAGCACCCCGGATGGGGGTTCTGAAGCTTTCTTT

size: .
J: TRBJ1-4
D: .
V: TRBV6-5
CDR3: CASSYSGLASTNEKLFF
DNA: TGTGCCAGCAGTTACTCGGGTTTAGCGTCAACTAATGAAAAACTGTTTTTT

size: many
J: TRBJ2-7
D: TRBD1
V: TRBV5-1
CDR3: CASSPGDSLSYEQYF
DNA: TGCGCCAGCAGCCCCGGGGACAGCCTCTCCTACGAGCAGTACTTC

size: .
J: TRBJ2-1
D: TRBD2
V: TRBV6-5
CDR3: CASSYSGGGEQFF
DNA: TGTGCCAGCAGTTACTCTGGGGGAGGGGAGCAGTTCTTC

size: many
J: TRBJ2-3
D: .
V: TRBV7-2
CDR3: CASSLGRFGGDTQYF
DNA: TGTGCCAGCAGCTTAGGTCGTTTCGGGGGAGATACGCAGTATTTT

size: few
J: TRBJ1-5
D: .
V: TRBV29-1
CDR3: CSVEDPDQPQHF
DNA: TGCAGCGTTGAAGACCCGGATCAGCCCCAGCATTTT

size: few
J: TRBJ2-7
D: .
V: TRBV7-9
CDR3: CASSAGTQTYEQYF
DNA: TGTGCCAGCAGCGCAGGGACACAGACCTACGAGCAGTACTTC

size: many
J: TRBJ2-7
D: TRBD2
V: TRBV29-1
CDR3: CSVDSASGSYEQYF
DNA: TGCAGCGTTGATAGTGCTAGCGGGAGCTACGAGCAGTACTTC

size: .
J: TRBJ1-1
D: TRBD1
V: TRBV29-1
CDR3: CSVAQGDTEAFF
DNA: TGCAGCGTCGCTCAGGGGGACACTGAAGCTTTCTTT

size: few
J: TRBJ2-1
D: .
V: TRBV19
CDR3: CASSIVSAGNEQFF
DNA: TGTGCCAGTAGTATAGTCTCAGCGGGCAATGAGCAGTTCTTC

size: .
J: TRBJ1-1
D: .
V: TRBV2
CDR3: CASTLRGTVVMNTEAFF
DNA: TGTGCCAGCACCCTACGAGGGACTGTCGTCATGAACACTGAAGCTTTCTTT

size: .
J: TRBJ2-7
D: TRBD2
V: TRBV30
CDR3: CAWSGLRLTSGRLSAPYF
DNA: TGTGCCTGGAGTGGGCTCCGGCTGACTAGCGGGCGTCTGTCCGCGCCGTACTTC

size: few
J: TRBJ2-2
D: TRBD2
V: TRBV7-9
CDR3: CASSPPLSGGTGELFF
DNA: TGTGCCAGCAGCCCACCGCTTAGCGGGGGAACCGGGGAGCTGTTTTTT

size: .
J: TRBJ2-1
D: .
V: TRBV7-9
CDR3: CASSDGLSYNEQFF
DNA: TGTGCCAGCAGCGACGGGCTCTCCTACAATGAGCAGTTCTTC

size: .
J: TRBJ2-7
D: TRBD1
V: TRBV6-2/TRBV6-3
CDR3: CASGQVRYEQYF
DNA: TGTGCCAGCGGACAGGTCCGCTACGAGCAGTACTTC

size: .
J: TRBJ2-5
D: .
V: TRBV6-6
CDR3: CASSYSYVSGSSEPQYF
DNA: TGTGCCAGCAGTTACTCGTACGTAAGCGGGTCAAGTGAGCCCCAGTACTTC

size: many
J: TRBJ1-1
D: .
V: TRBV4-3
CDR3: CASSQDHWVSEAFF
DNA: TGCGCCAGCAGCCAAGATCACTGGGTTTCTGAAGCTTTCTTT

size: .
J: TRBJ2-7
D: .
V: TRBV21-1
CDR3: CASSTRVYEQYF
DNA: TGTGCCAGCAGCACCAGGGTATACGAGCAGTACTTC

size: many
J: TRBJ2-3
D: TRBD1
V: TRBV7-6
CDR3: CASSLGPGRGRFTDTQYF
DNA: TGTGCCAGCAGCTTAGGGCCTGGCAGGGGGCGCTTCACAGATACGCAGTATTTT

size: few
J: TRBJ2-7
D: .
V: TRBV14
CDR3: CASSPYTGDTYEQYF
DNA: TGTGCCAGCAGCCCTTACACGGGGGATACCTACGAGCAGTACTTC

size: .
J: TRBJ2-7
D: .
V: TRBV6-6
CDR3: CASTRTDETYEQYF
DNA: TGTGCCAGCACCCGGACAGACGAGACCTACGAGCAGTACTTC

size: many
J: TRBJ1-5
D: .
V: TRBV5-3
CDR3: CARSLDEPQHF
DNA: TGTGCCAGAAGCTTGGATGAGCCCCAGCATTTT

size: many
J: TRBJ2-7
D: .
V: TRBV4-3
CDR3: CASSQDVGAYEQYF
DNA: TGCGCCAGCAGCCAAGACGTAGGCGCCTACGAGCAGTACTTC

size: many
J: TRBJ2-2
D: TRBD2
V: TRBV6-6
CDR3: CASSSLGTSGTSNTGELFF
DNA: TGTGCCAGCAGTTCGCTCGGGACTAGCGGTACTTCGAACACCGGGGAGCTGTTTTTT

size: .
J: TRBJ2-3
D: TRBD1
V: TRBV3-1
CDR3: CASSPSDRGISTDTQYF
DNA: TGTGCCAGCAGCCCTTCGGACAGGGGAATTAGCACAGATACGCAGTATTTT

size: .
J: TRBJ1-6
D: .
V: TRBV7-9
CDR3: CASSFDLGGSPLHF
DNA: TGTGCCAGCAGCTTTGATCTTGGAGGTTCACCCCTCCACTTT

size: many
J: TRBJ1-1
D: .
V: TRBV30
CDR3: CAWSVLHSSGAFF
DNA: TGTGCCTGGAGTGTACTCCACAGCTCTGGGGCTTTCTTT

size: few
J: TRBJ2-3
D: .
V: TRBV10-3
CDR3: CAISERGDPDTQYF
DNA: TGTGCCATCAGTGAGAGGGGGGACCCTGATACGCAGTATTTT

size: many
J: TRBJ2-3
D: .
V: TRBV5-6
CDR3: CASSLAGLATDTQYF
DNA: TGTGCCAGCAGCTTGGCCGGGTTGGCCACAGATACGCAGTATTTT

size: few
J: TRBJ2-5
D: .
V: TRBV9
CDR3: CASSLTLGEETQYF
DNA: TGTGCCAGCAGCCTCACACTAGGGGAAGAGACCCAGTACTTC

size: .
J: TRBJ2-1
D: TRBD2
V: TRBV20-1
CDR3: CSASGRNYNEQFF
DNA: TGCAGTGCTAGCGGGAGGAACTACAATGAGCAGTTCTTC

size: .
J: TRBJ2-5
D: .
V: TRBV14
CDR3: CASSQIRISRRETQYF
DNA: TGTGCCAGCAGTCAGATTAGAATTTCTCGGAGAGAGACCCAGTACTTC

size: few
J: TRBJ2-1
D: .
V: TRBV5-4
CDR3: CASSSARGRGFNEQFF
DNA: TGTGCCAGCAGCTCTGCACGGGGGCGGGGTTTCAATGAGCAGTTCTTC

size: few
J: TRBJ1-5
D: .
V: TRBV21-1
CDR3: CASSRPRRSNQPQHF
DNA: TGTGCCAGCAGCAGGCCCAGGAGGAGCAATCAGCCCCAGCATTTT

size: .
J: TRBJ1-2
D: .
V: TRBV2
CDR3: CASREYEGDYGYTF
DNA: TGTGCCAGCAGAGAATACGAGGGGGACTATGGCTACACCTTC

size: many
J: TRBJ2-3
D: .
V: TRBV2
CDR3: CASRTTRNTDTQYF
DNA: TGTGCCAGCAGGACGACCAGGAACACAGATACGCAGTATTTT

size: many
J: TRBJ2-3
D: .
V: TRBV15
CDR3: CATSRPRDLTDTQYF
DNA: TGTGCCACCAGCAGACCGAGGGATCTCACAGATACGCAGTATTTT

size: .
J: TRBJ2-3
D: TRBD2
V: TRBV20-1
CDR3: CSARPGLAGGVVDTQYF
DNA: TGCAGTGCTAGACCCGGACTAGCGGGAGGTGTGGTAGATACGCAGTATTTT

size: .
J: TRBJ2-7
D: TRBD1
V: TRBV5-1
CDR3: CASSFPGQGSYEQYF
DNA: TGCGCCAGCAGCTTCCCGGGACAGGGCTCCTACGAGCAGTACTTC

size: many
J: TRBJ2-7
D: TRBD2
V: TRBV28
CDR3: CASSLQGLDEQYF
DNA: TGTGCCAGCAGTTTACAGGGACTAGACGAGCAGTACTTC

size: .
J: TRBJ2-7
D: .
V: TRBV5-3
CDR3: CASSLFGGSHEQYF
DNA: TGTGCCAGCAGCTTGTTTGGGGGTTCCCACGAGCAGTACTTC

size: .
J: TRBJ2-3
D: .
V: TRBV27
CDR3: CASSLSSLAQEFTDTQYF
DNA: TGTGCCAGCAGTTTATCCTCACTAGCCCAAGAATTCACAGATACGCAGTATTTT

size: few
J: TRBJ2-3
D: .
V: TRBV7-9
CDR3: CASSRSTGTNTDTQYF
DNA: TGTGCCAGCAGTCGTAGCACTGGCACTAACACAGATACGCAGTATTTT

size: .
J: TRBJ2-5
D: .
V: TRBV6-5
CDR3: CASSSRDNRGETQYF
DNA: TGTGCCAGCAGCAGCCGGGACAATCGCGGAGAGACCCAGTACTTC